The rows below give T cell receptor beta chains drawn from one sample of a study of T-cell memory formation after mild COVID-19. TCRdb ran MiXCR on the 5' RACE reads and lists one entry per CDR3 protein. This sample has about 110,000 distinct CDR3 sequences, with around 17% found just once. Sequencing was carried out using PBMCs or a T cell subset sorted from them (not recorded which). The receptors were gathered from a man aged 18 to 29 who had mild COVID-19 (a few samples of this study predate the infection). Cell type and time point are not known. CDR3s include the opening cysteine and the closing phenylalanine or tryptophan. A D gene is named only where the DNA matches it firmly.

D	V	CDR3
TRBD2	TRBV5-1	CASSLASGGFNEQFF
.	TRBV4-3	CASSQDIKPNTEAFF
TRBD1	TRBV20-1	CSARDRTGTSGNTIYF
.	TRBV19	CASTRRDTEAFF
.	TRBV2	CASSDWGLGAQDEKLFF
TRBD1	TRBV6-5	CASSRRQGSNQPQHF
.	TRBV7-2	CASSLDYTEAFF
.	TRBV7-9	CASSLEGGFSYEQYF
TRBD1	TRBV6-5	CASSTTKGASTDTQYF
.	TRBV30	CASESWGGGSPLHF
TRBD2	TRBV10-3	CAISLGLEETQYF
TRBD1	TRBV5-1	CASNSEGQGTDTQYF
TRBD1	TRBV7-2	CASSPGDRGYGYTF
.	TRBV7-9	CASSLLGAEQFF
.	TRBV29-1	CSVEWGRTGELFF
.	TRBV5-1	CASSVERTGELFF
TRBD1	TRBV6-6	CACGTGYIDEQFF
.	TRBV20-1	CSPSGYQETQYF
TRBD2	TRBV18	CASSPRRSVEPLAGGTDTQYF
.	TRBV2	CASSRDLRETQYF
TRBD1	TRBV12-3/TRBV12-4	CASGRDRGDQPQHF
.	TRBV5-5	CASSSRESNTGELFF
.	TRBV5-1	CASSWGDTQRSFF
TRBD1	TRBV10-3	CAISDRDSSYNEQFF
.	TRBV10-3	CAISESENTEAFF
TRBD2	TRBV4-1	CASSLQLAGEETQYF
.	TRBV7-8	CASSLALTAEAFF
.	TRBV5-6	CASSSGGRGDTQYF
.	TRBV4-2	CASSQDPQTPYGYTF
.	TRBV10-3	CAISVGQGGNEQFF
.	TRBV10-3	CAISNTYEQYF
TRBD1	TRBV6-5	CASSYSLGGQTYEQYF
TRBD2	TRBV24-1	CATSEASGGTDTQYF
TRBD1	TRBV24-1	CATSDSKTGREHNEQFF
.	TRBV5-1	CASSALVTSINEQFF
.	TRBV27	CASSSQLAEQFF
TRBD1	TRBV4-2	CASSHEGTGGQAFF
.	TRBV25-1	CASSAGFGTELTDTQYF
TRBD1	TRBV6-2/TRBV6-3	CASRSGQGTYGYTF
.	TRBV6-5	CASSYSGLSNYGYTF
.	TRBV20-1	CSAREGTVDNEQFF
.	TRBV24-1	CATSDWIGVNEQFF
TRBD1	TRBV9	CASSAGEGQPYGYTF
.	TRBV6-5	CASSYPGAGETQYF
TRBD1	TRBV10-3	CATEGAGGSDTQYF
.	TRBV29-1	CSVTFATNEKLFF
.	TRBV30	CAVGVYSGNTIYF
.	TRBV3-1	CASSQGLGYEQYF
.	TRBV7-9	CASSLQGTSYEQYF
TRBD2	TRBV24-1	CATRAGASNEQFF
TRBD1	TRBV7-2	CASSPGQGNTGELFF
TRBD2	TRBV7-2	CASSLGSGGVTDTQYF